These T cell receptor beta chains were read from a single sample in a study of long-term antiretroviral therapy in people with HIV. Profiled with immunoSEQ multiplex PCR; TCRdb holds only in-frame clones, not every one. Among about 18,000 clones listed, around 91% were seen once. Sequencing was performed on unsorted PBMCs, taken 4.2 years after starting antiretroviral therapy. These receptors originate from a man aged 45-65 years with HIV. CDR3s include the opening cysteine and the closing phenylalanine or tryptophan. The D gene is left open where the match is weak. Some rows mark clone size as missing; the rest say once, few, many or name a class of expanded clone.

D gene	clone size	V gene	J gene	CDR3 DNA	CDR3 protein
.	.	TRBV2	TRBJ2-7	TGTGCCAGCAGTGATACCCTGGGGAACTCCTACGAGCAGTACTTC	CASSDTLGNSYEQYF
.	.	TRBV5-1	TRBJ1-1	TGCGCCAGCAGCTATTCAGGGGTTAACACTGAAGCTTTCTTT	CASSYSGVNTEAFF
TRBD1	.	TRBV11-2	TRBJ1-4	TGTGCCAGCGGCTCCCCGACAGGGCCGGCAACTAATGAAAAACTGTTTTTT	CASGSPTGPATNEKLFF
TRBD2	.	TRBV9	TRBJ2-2	TGTGCCAGCAGCATGGGGACTAGCGGGGGGGACACCGGGGAGCTGTTTTTT	CASSMGTSGGDTGELFF
TRBD2	.	TRBV29-1	TRBJ2-7	TGCAGCGTTGACCTTGGGGAGGGGCGGACCTACGAGCAGTACTTC	CSVDLGEGRTYEQYF
.	.	TRBV7-9	TRBJ2-7	TGTGCCAGCAGCTTAGTTGGCCGCAGGGATGAGCAGTACTTC	CASSLVGRRDEQYF
.	.	TRBV5-1	TRBJ2-7	TGCGCCAGCAGCTTGAATGTTCGAGTCAGCTCCTACGAGCAGTACTTC	CASSLNVRVSSYEQYF
TRBD1	.	TRBV5-1	TRBJ1-6	TGCGCCAGCAGCGGCGGGACAGGAGCTTCCTCCTCCTATAATTCACCCCTCCACTTT	CASSGGTGASSSYNSPLHF
.	.	TRBV5-5	TRBJ2-3	TGTGCCAGCAGCGCCGGTTCCGGGACCGCAATCACAGATACGCAGTATTTT	CASSAGSGTAITDTQYF
TRBD1	once	TRBV5-6	TRBJ1-1	TGTGCCAGCAGCGACGGGACAGGGGGCACTGAAGCTTTCTTT	CASSDGTGGTEAFF
.	.	TRBV5-4	TRBJ2-6	TGTGCCAGCAGCTGGGGGTTTGGCGCCGGTACTGGGGCCAACGTCCTGACTTTC	CASSWGFGAGTGANVLTF
.	.	TRBV28	TRBJ1-5	TGTGCCAGCAGCCTCGACGGAAATCAGCCCCAGCATTTT	CASSLDGNQPQHF